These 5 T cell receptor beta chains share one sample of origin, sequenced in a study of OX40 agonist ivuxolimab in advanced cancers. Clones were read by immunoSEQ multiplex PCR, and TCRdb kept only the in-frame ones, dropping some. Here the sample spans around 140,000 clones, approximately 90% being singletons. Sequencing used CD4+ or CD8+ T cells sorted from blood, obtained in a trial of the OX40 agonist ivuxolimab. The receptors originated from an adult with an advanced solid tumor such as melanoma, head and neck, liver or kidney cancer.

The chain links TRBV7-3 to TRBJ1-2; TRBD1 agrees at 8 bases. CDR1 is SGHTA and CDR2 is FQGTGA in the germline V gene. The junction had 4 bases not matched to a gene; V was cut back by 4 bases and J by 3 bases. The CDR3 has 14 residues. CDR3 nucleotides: TGTGCCAGCAGCTCCGGGACAGGAGACTATGGCTACACCTTC. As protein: CASSSGTGDYGYTF.

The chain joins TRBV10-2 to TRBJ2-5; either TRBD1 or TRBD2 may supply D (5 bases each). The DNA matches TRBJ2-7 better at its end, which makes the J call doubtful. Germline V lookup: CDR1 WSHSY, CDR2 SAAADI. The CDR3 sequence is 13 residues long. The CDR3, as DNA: TGCGCCAGCCTTAAATACGAGGGGAACGAGCAGTACTTC. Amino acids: CASLKYEGNEQYF.

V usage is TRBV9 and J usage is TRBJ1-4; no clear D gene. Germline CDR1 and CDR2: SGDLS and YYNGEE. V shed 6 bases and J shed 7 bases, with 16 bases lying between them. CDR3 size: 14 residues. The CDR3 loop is CASNKQIEGEKLFF. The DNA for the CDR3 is TGTGCCAGCAACAAACAGATAGAAGGTGAAAAACTGTTTTTT.

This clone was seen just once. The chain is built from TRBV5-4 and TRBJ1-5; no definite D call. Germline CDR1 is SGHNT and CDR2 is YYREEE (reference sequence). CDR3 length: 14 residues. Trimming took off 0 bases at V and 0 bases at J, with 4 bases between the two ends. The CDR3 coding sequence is TGTGCCAGCAGCTTGGATAATAGCAATCAGCCCCAGCATTTT. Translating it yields CASSLDNSNQPQHF. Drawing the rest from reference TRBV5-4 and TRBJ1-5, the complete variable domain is ETGVTQSPTHLIKTRGQQVTLRCSSQSGHNTVSWYQQALGQGPQFIFQYYREEENGRGNFPPRFSGLQFPNYSSELNVNALELDDSALYLCASSLDNSNQPQHFGDGTRLSIL.

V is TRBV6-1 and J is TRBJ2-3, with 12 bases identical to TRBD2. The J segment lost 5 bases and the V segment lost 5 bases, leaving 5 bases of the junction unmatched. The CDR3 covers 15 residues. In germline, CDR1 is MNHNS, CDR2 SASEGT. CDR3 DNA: TGTGCCAGCAGTTCATCGGGACTAGCGGGAGATACGCAGTATTTT. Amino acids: CASSSSGLAGDTQYF.